One TCR beta chain is described in this entry. As yet, its antigen is unknown. The source of the sample is a study of immune cell composition in non-small cell lung cancer. Whole-study context: Lung adenocarcinoma or squamous carcinoma made up most tumours.

DNA was extracted from unsorted cell suspensions stored frozen. Sequencing was performed with immunoSEQ multiplex PCR; in TCRdb, only in-frame clones are kept and a portion is missing. The sample has 1,200 or so clones; about 74% are singletons. With 0 bases clipped from V and 9 bases from J, the junction kept 8 bases outside the gene matches. CDR3 length: 16 residues. Germline V CDR1 and CDR2: SGHDN, FVKESK. Regarding the study as a whole: Clones >0.5% enriched in tumour were rarer in adenocarcinoma (about 35%) than squamous (around 75%). Tumour-reactive clones were not shown to match dominant in vivo tumour clones.

The sequence was obtained from a human donor with non-small cell lung cancer. The source material was lung tumor tissue. V usage is TRBV14 and J usage is TRBJ2-1, with 10 bases lining up with TRBD2. CDR3 coding DNA: TGTGCCAGCAGCCAAGAAGGGAGCGGGGGGGCCCGTGAGCAGTTCTTC. The encoded protein is CASSQEGSGGAREQFF.